This entry lists 14 T cell receptor beta chains sequenced from one sample in a study of T-cell memory formation after mild COVID-19. MiXCR, applied by TCRdb to the 5' RACE reads, yields one record per CDR3 protein. The sample records 390,000 or so distinct CDR3 sequences, 15% to 20% being singletons. Sequences were obtained from PBMCs or a T cell subset sorted from them (not recorded which). The receptors come from a man younger than 35 who had mild COVID-19 (a few samples of this study predate the infection). Cell type and time point are not known.

This clonotype was counted between two and nine times. J is TRBJ2-1 and V is TRBV6-6; 11 nucleotides agree with TRBD1. Unmatched junction bases numbered 4, after V lost 8 bases and J lost 7 bases. The CDR3 is made up of 13 amino acids. The germline CDR1 and CDR2 sequences are MNHNY and SVGAGI (reference sequence). In nucleotides, the CDR3 is TGTGCCAGCGGACAGGGGGCGTCGAATGAGCAGTTCTTC. This sequence encodes CASGQGASNEQFF.

This sequence joins TRBV20-1 and TRBJ1-2; 9 bases line up with TRBD1. V was clipped by 6 bases and J by 7 bases; unmatched bases: 9. The CDR3 consists of 13 residues. CDR1 and CDR2 from the germline V gene are DFQATT and SNEGSKA (reference sequence). Written as DNA, the CDR3 is TGCAGTGCGCCCGCACAGGGGGCGGCTGGCTACACCTTC. Translating it yields CSAPAQGAAGYTF.

This clonotype showed up just a few times. This could be a read error, since a much larger clone is one nucleotide away. The chain employs TRBV7-9 and TRBJ2-1; no reliable D call. Germline V gives CDR1 SEHNR, CDR2 FQNEAQ (reference sequence). This CDR3 region has 11 residues. The germline V and J ends were trimmed by 2 bases and 8 bases, with 4 bases remaining between them. The CDR3 protein is CASSLTYEQFF. As DNA, the CDR3 is TGTGCCAGCAGCTTAACGTATGAGCAGTTCTTC.

The genes are TRBV12-3 or TRBV12-4 and TRBJ2-2; possibly TRBD2 for D (5 bases). This CDR3 spans 15 amino acids. Trimming left V 8 bases short and J 4 bases short, with 17 bases between. The DNA for the CDR3 is TGTGCCAGCCTGAATCGAGGGTCGTCCACCGGGGAGCTGTTTTTT. It is translated as CASLNRGSSTGELFF.

The rearrangement joins TRBV20-1 to TRBJ2-5, with D tentatively TRBD2 (6 bases). CDR1 is DFQATT, CDR2 SNEGSKA, per germline (reference sequence). With 0 bases removed from V and 5 bases from J, the gap between germline ends came to 16 bases. There are 15 residues in the CDR3. The CDR3 nucleotides are TGCAGTGCTAGAGATTCCGCGGGGCCTGGGGAGACCCAGTACTTC. As protein: CSARDSAGPGETQYF.

There are a few counts of this clonotype. This chain joins TRBV27 and TRBJ2-3, with 11 bases fitting TRBD2. The V gene's germline CDR1 is MNHEY and CDR2 SMNVEV (reference sequence). This CDR3 has 16 residues. V was clipped by 4 bases and J by 6 bases; unmatched bases: 9. This CDR3 reads CASSSLAGGPADTQYF. The CDR3, as DNA: TGTGCCAGCAGTTCCTTAGCGGGGGGGCCGGCGGATACGCAGTATTTT.

The chain joins TRBV7-8 to TRBJ2-2, with 8 nucleotides matching TRBD1. The length of the CDR3 is 15 residues. Germline V gives CDR1 SGHVS, CDR2 FQNEAQ. Losses at the gene ends were 5 bases for V and 5 bases for J; bases not matched to a gene: 7. The CDR3 DNA is TGTGCCAGCAGCCGGCTCAGGGGGCAAACCGGGGAGCTGTTTTTT. It encodes CASSRLRGQTGELFF.

This chain joins TRBV15 and TRBJ2-7; TRBD1 is a possible D gene (6 bases). The CDR3 loop spans 13 amino acids. Germline lookup yields CDR1 LNHNV and CDR2 YYDKDF (reference sequence). The V end was cut by 0 bases, the J end by 3 bases, with 6 bases between. CDR3 nucleotide sequence: TGTGCCACCAGCAGAGACAGGGGCTACGAGCAGTACGTC. It is translated as CATSRDRGYEQYV.

The chain has TRBV20-1 and TRBJ1-2; D is ambiguous. Trimming cost V 1 base and J 4 bases, with 7 bases left between them. From germline, CDR1 is DFQATT and CDR2 SNEGSKA (reference sequence). This CDR3 has 12 residues. DNA for the CDR3: TGCAGTGCTAGAGGGAGCCTCTATGGCTACACCTTC. Translation: CSARGSLYGYTF.

In its sample, this clonotype was seen a few times. This chain links TRBV7-9 with TRBJ2-7; 9 bases are shared with TRBD1. After removal of 5 bases from V and 2 bases from J, the junction contained 10 bases not matched to a gene. CDR3 length equals 16 residues. Germline assignment: CDR1 SEHNR and CDR2 FQNEAQ (reference sequence). CDR3 region: CASSRYGTGQAYEQYF. Here the CDR3 DNA reads TGTGCCAGCAGCCGGTACGGGACAGGGCAAGCCTACGAGCAGTACTTC.

The chain recombines TRBV7-9 with TRBJ1-6; TRBD1 matches 9 bases. After removal of 7 bases from V and 7 bases from J, the junction contained 8 bases not matched to a gene. The CDR3 consists of 15 residues. Germline assignment: CDR1 SEHNR and CDR2 FQNEAQ (reference sequence). The CDR3 loop reads CASTPGDRENSPLHF. The DNA of the CDR3 is TGTGCCAGCACCCCCGGGGACAGGGAGAATTCACCCCTCCACTTT.

This clonotype was found a few times. This chain joins TRBV6-6 and TRBJ1-6; D not resolved. The germline V and J ends were trimmed by 2 bases and 14 bases, with 13 bases remaining between them. Germline V CDR1 and CDR2: MNHNY, SVGAGI (reference sequence). This CDR3 region has 13 residues. The CDR3 loop reads CASSYEVGFALHF. DNA for the CDR3: TGTGCCAGCAGTTACGAAGTCGGTTTTGCCCTCCACTTT.

This clonotype was observed a few times. This rearrangement joins TRBV12-3 or TRBV12-4 to TRBJ2-7; the match to TRBD2 covers 10 bases. The CDR3 sequence is 17 residues long. Trimming cost V 4 bases and J 0 bases; bases outside gene matches: 9. DNA of the CDR3: TGTGCCAGCAGTTGGGATAGCGGGGGGTATAGCTCCTACGAGCAGTACTTC. Its translation: CASSWDSGGYSSYEQYF.

In its sample, this clonotype was seen a few times. The rearrangement uses TRBV2 and TRBJ2-3, with D possibly matching TRBD1 (5 bases). Between the trimmed V and J ends, which lost 5 bases and 2 bases, there was a span of 11 bases. This CDR3 is built from 14 residues. Germline loops: CDR1 SNHLY, CDR2 FYNNEI. The CDR3: CASSFVGVTDTQYF. As DNA, the CDR3 is TGTGCCAGCAGTTTCGTAGGGGTCACAGATACGCAGTATTTT.